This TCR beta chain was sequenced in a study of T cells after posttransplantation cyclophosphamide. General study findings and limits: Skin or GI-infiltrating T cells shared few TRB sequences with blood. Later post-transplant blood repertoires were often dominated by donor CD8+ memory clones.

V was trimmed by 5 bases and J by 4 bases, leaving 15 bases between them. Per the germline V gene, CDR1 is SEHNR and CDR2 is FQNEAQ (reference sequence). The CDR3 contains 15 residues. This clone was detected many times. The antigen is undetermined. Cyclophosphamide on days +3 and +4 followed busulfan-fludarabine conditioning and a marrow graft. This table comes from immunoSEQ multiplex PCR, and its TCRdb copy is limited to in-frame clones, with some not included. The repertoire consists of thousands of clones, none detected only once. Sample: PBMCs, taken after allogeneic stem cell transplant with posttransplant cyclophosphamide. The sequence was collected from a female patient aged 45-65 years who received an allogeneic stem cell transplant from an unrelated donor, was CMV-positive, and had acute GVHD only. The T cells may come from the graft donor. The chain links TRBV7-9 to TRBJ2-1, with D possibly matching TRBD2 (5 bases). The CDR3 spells CASSRTRLGYNEQFF. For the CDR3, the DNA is TGTGCCAGCAGCCGTACTAGATTAGGGTACAATGAGCAGTTCTTC.